The 32 T cell receptor beta chains reported below all come from one sample, sequenced in a study of graft-versus-host responses after intestinal transplantation. Sequencing used immunoSEQ multiplex PCR; TCRdb keeps in-frame clones, though not all of them. This table has approximately 26,000 clones, over 65% appearing once. This material consisted of PBMCs, taken 28 days after intestinal transplant. All receptors derive from a human patient who received an intestinal transplant, so some T cells may come from the graft donor.

The chain has TRBV2 and TRBJ2-7; TRBD2 agrees at 16 bases. The CDR3 loop spans 17 amino acids. Germline V CDR1 and CDR2: SNHLY, FYNNEI. With V trimmed by 1 base and J by 4 bases, 4 bases remained unmatched. The DNA for the CDR3 is TGTGCCAGCAGTGAAGTGGGACTAGCGGGGGGGCCTTACGAGCAGTACTTC. It codes for CASSEVGLAGGPYEQYF.

The chain couples TRBV21-1 to TRBJ2-7. TRBV21-1 is a pseudogene segment. The CDR3 length is 16 residues. The CDR3: CASSKFGASMSYEQYF. The CDR3 DNA sequence: TGTGCCAGCAGCAAATTTGGGGCTAGCATGTCCTACGAGCAGTACTTC.

The chain carries TRBV2 and TRBJ1-1; maybe TRBD1 (6 bases). CDR1 and CDR2 from the germline V gene are SNHLY and FYNNEI. Trimming left V 1 base short and J 10 bases short, with 10 bases between. CDR3 length: 12 amino acids. The CDR3 coding sequence is TGTGCCAGCAGTGAAGGGGGAGGGGGAGCTTTCTTT. Its translation is CASSEGGGGAFF.

V gene TRBV2 combines with J gene TRBJ2-4; 14 bases line up with TRBD2. The CDR3 extends over 20 amino acids. J gave up 2 bases and V 5 bases, and 14 bases lay outside the gene matches. Per the germline V gene, CDR1 is SNHLY and CDR2 is FYNNEI. CDR3 nucleotide sequence: TGTGCCAGCAGTCCCCTTGGACTAGCGGGGGGCCAGCTTACCAAAAACATTCAGTACTTC. Residues: CASSPLGLAGGQLTKNIQYF.

The gene calls are TRBV5-1 and TRBJ2-5; 7 bases are shared with TRBD1. The CDR3 is made up of 15 amino acids. Germline lookup yields CDR1 SGHRS and CDR2 YFSETQ. The trim removed 0 bases at V and 5 bases at J, leaving 7 bases unmatched. CDR3 protein: CASSLADRVRETQYF. CDR3 in DNA: TGCGCCAGCAGCTTGGCCGACAGGGTTAGGGAGACCCAGTACTTC.

The chain combines TRBV18 with TRBJ1-2; unclear D gene. The length of the CDR3 is 14 residues. Germline V lookup: CDR1 KGHSH, CDR2 LQKENI. Trimming cost V 3 bases and J 0 bases, with 8 bases left between them. The CDR3 nucleotides read TGTGCCAGCTCACCGGACCGATCTAACTATGGCTACACCTTC. The encoded protein is CASSPDRSNYGYTF.

The chain combines TRBV14 with TRBJ2-3; perhaps TRBD2 as D (6 bases). Germline CDR1 SGHDN, CDR2 FVKESK. Trimming pared 1 base from V and 1 base from J, leaving 9 bases between. CDR3 length: 15 amino acids. DNA for the CDR3: TGTGCCAGCAGCCAAGTATCTAGCGGCACAGATACGCAGTATTTT. Translating it yields CASSQVSSGTDTQYF.

The chain has TRBV10-2 and TRBJ1-5; TRBD1 aligns across 7 bases. Germline values: CDR1 WSHSY, CDR2 SAAADI. CDR3 size: 14 residues. V lost 5 bases and J lost 7; bases outside the gene matches: 8. CDR3 residues: CASSSQGVWQPQHF. DNA of the CDR3: TGCGCCAGCAGTAGTCAGGGGGTATGGCAGCCCCAGCATTTT.

This clone was detected only a few times. The chain links TRBV6-5 to TRBJ2-3; 7 bases fit TRBD2. V shed 2 bases, J shed 2 bases, and the junction held 4 bases outside the gene matches. This CDR3 has 15 amino acids. Germline lookup yields CDR1 MNHEY and CDR2 SVGAGI. The chain's CDR3 is CASSYRAGVTDTQYF. CDR3 in DNA: TGTGCCAGCAGTTACCGGGCGGGAGTCACAGATACGCAGTATTTT.

This sequence joins TRBV5-5 and TRBJ1-2; 10 nucleotides agree with TRBD1. This CDR3 has 14 residues. V shed 4 bases and J 7 bases; nucleotides not matched to a gene: 7. Germline-derived CDR1 and CDR2 are SGHKS and YYEKEE (reference sequence). CDR3 amino acids: CASSPGTGDAGYTF. CDR3 DNA sequence: TGTGCCAGCAGCCCCGGGACAGGGGATGCTGGCTACACCTTC.

The genes are TRBV13 and TRBJ2-3, with 8 bases aligning to TRBD2. V lost 0 bases and J lost 2; bases outside the gene matches: 7. Germline CDR1 is PRHDT and CDR2 is FYEKMQ (reference sequence). The CDR3 spans 17 residues. For the CDR3, the DNA is TGTGCCAGCAGCTTAGGCCGGGGGGGCTCTTACACAGATACGCAGTATTTT. This codes for CASSLGRGGSYTDTQYF. Full variable domain (rest looked up from reference TRBV13 and TRBJ2-3): AAGVIQSPRHLIKEKRETATLKCYPIPRHDTVYWYQQGPGQDPQFLISFYEKMQSDKGSIPDRFSAQQFSDYHSELNMSSLELGDSALYFCASSLGRGGSYTDTQYFGPGTRLTVL.

The genes are TRBV2 and TRBJ2-2; perhaps TRBD2 as D (5 bases). The CDR3 consists of 12 residues. The V end was cut by 5 bases, the J end by 8 bases, with 9 bases between. Germline V lookup: CDR1 SNHLY, CDR2 FYNNEI. CDR3 loop: CASSTRGGELFF. The CDR3 nucleotides are TGTGCCAGCAGTACTAGAGGTGGGGAGCTGTTTTTT.

The chain employs TRBV30 and TRBJ1-1; 10 bases agree with TRBD1. This CDR3 contains 10 residues. V gave up 3 bases and J gave up 11 bases; unmatched junction bases: 0. Per the germline V gene, CDR1 is GTSNPN and CDR2 is SVGIG (reference sequence). In DNA form, the CDR3 reads TGTGCCTGGAGGGGACAGGGGGCTTTCTTT. Protein product: CAWRGQGAFF.

The J gene is TRBJ2-3, the V gene TRBV5-1, with D possibly TRBD1 on 7 matching bases. The V and J ends lost 5 bases and 0 bases respectively, with 16 bases between them. This CDR3 is 16 amino acids long. CDR1 and CDR2 (germline): SGHRS, YFSETQ. The CDR3 DNA is TGCGCCAGCAGAGAGTGGCGGGACAGAAGCACAGATACGCAGTATTTT. Translating it yields CASREWRDRSTDTQYF.

V and J are TRBV28 and TRBJ1-3, with D tentatively TRBD1 (6 bases). Germline V lookup: CDR1 MDHEN, CDR2 SYDVKM. This CDR3 spans 15 amino acids. The germline V and J ends were trimmed by 5 bases and 0 bases, with 11 bases remaining between them. The CDR3 is CASSITGFSGNTIYF. In DNA form, the CDR3 reads TGTGCCAGCAGTATTACAGGGTTCTCTGGAAACACCATATATTTT.

This sequence joins TRBV2 and TRBJ2-1; D not resolved. Germline CDR1 reads SNHLY; CDR2 reads FYNNEI. V was shortened by 7 bases and J by 0 bases, with 22 bases between the two germline ends. This CDR3 is 18 amino acids long. DNA of the CDR3: TGTGCCAGCATCAGCCCCGTCACTAAAAAGGCCTCCTACAATGAGCAGTTCTTC. Encoded protein: CASISPVTKKASYNEQFF.

The chain joins TRBV9 to TRBJ2-7, with 7 bases fitting TRBD2. The CDR3 sequence is 15 residues long. Trimming cost V 3 bases and J 0 bases; bases outside gene matches: 6. Germline CDR1 is SGDLS and CDR2 is YYNGEE. Here the CDR3 DNA reads TGTGCCAGCAGCGCCGTACCTAGCGGCTCCTACGAGCAGTACTTC. It specifies CASSAVPSGSYEQYF.

The chain carries TRBV7-9 and TRBJ2-5; perhaps TRBD1 as D (5 bases). V lost 7 bases to trimming and J lost 4 bases, with 13 bases between them. The CDR3 extends over 13 amino acids. The germline gives CDR1 SEHNR, CDR2 FQNEAQ (reference sequence). The DNA for the CDR3 is TGTGCCAGCACCCCGCAGGGATCAGAGACCCAGTACTTC. Translating gives CASTPQGSETQYF.

The chain carries TRBV2 and TRBJ2-2, with 7 bases aligning to TRBD1. Germline V gives CDR1 SNHLY, CDR2 FYNNEI. Trimming removed 8 bases from V and 3 bases from J; junction bases left unmatched: 6. The CDR3 spans 14 residues. The CDR3 protein is CASLGQGDTGELFF. CDR3 in DNA: TGTGCCAGCTTGGGGCAGGGGGACACCGGGGAGCTGTTTTTT.

This chain connects TRBV5-4 to TRBJ2-7; TRBD2 might be the D (5 bases). CDR1 and CDR2 (germline): SGHNT, YYREEE (reference sequence). V was trimmed by 0 bases and J by 2 bases, leaving 12 bases between them. There are 15 residues in the CDR3. The CDR3 sequence is CASSLATTLTYEQYF. CDR3 nucleotides: TGTGCCAGCAGCTTGGCGACTACCCTGACCTACGAGCAGTACTTC.

V and J are TRBV2 and TRBJ2-1; TRBD1 agrees at 9 bases. The V and J ends lost 2 bases and 11 bases, in that order; junction bases with no gene match: 7. The CDR3 covers 14 residues. Germline assignment: CDR1 SNHLY and CDR2 FYNNEI. In DNA form, the CDR3 reads TGTGCCAGCAGTGAAACAGGGGGCAGGCAGAAGCAGTTCTTC. Protein product: CASSETGGRQKQFF.

The chain links TRBV18 to TRBJ1-2; D remains unclear. The V end was cut by 3 bases, the J end by 7 bases, with 18 bases between. The CDR3 has 15 residues. Per germline, CDR1 KGHSH and CDR2 LQKENI. The CDR3: CASSPFVTGYGGYTF. The CDR3 DNA follows: TGTGCCAGCTCACCCTTCGTGACCGGGTACGGTGGCTACACCTTC.

The V call is TRBV10-2, the J call TRBJ2-1; weak D call: TRBD2 (6 bases). Germline assignment: CDR1 WSHSY and CDR2 SAAADI. Trimming took 3 bases from V and 0 from J, leaving 6 bases between them. The CDR3 consists of 14 residues. In DNA form, the CDR3 reads TGCGCCAGCAGTGAAGCGGGCTCCTACAATGAGCAGTTCTTC. Its protein product is CASSEAGSYNEQFF.

The chain links TRBV5-6 to TRBJ1-2; the D gene is possibly TRBD1 (6 bases). The length of the CDR3 is 14 residues. Germline values: CDR1 SGHDT, CDR2 YYEEEE. V lost 2 bases to trimming and J lost 12 bases, with 20 bases between them. The CDR3 loop is CASSLLRQALGNTF. CDR3 in DNA: TGTGCCAGCAGCTTATTGAGACAGGCCCTAGGGAACACCTTC.

This clone was recorded only once. The chain carries TRBV6-5 and TRBJ2-5, with 7 bases fitting TRBD1. Losses at the gene ends were 1 base for V and 2 bases for J; bases not matched to a gene: 4. Per germline, CDR1 MNHEY and CDR2 SVGAGI. The CDR3 runs to 15 residues. CDR3 coding DNA: TGTGCCAGCAGTTACTTTTCGACAGGGCAAGAGACCCAGTACTTC. The encoded protein is CASSYFSTGQETQYF.

The V and J genes are TRBV5-4 and TRBJ1-5, with 11 bases lining up with TRBD1. V lost 4 bases and J lost 7; bases outside the gene matches: 7. CDR1 is SGHNT, CDR2 YYREEE, per germline (reference sequence). CDR3 size: 15 residues. The CDR3 nucleotides read TGTGCCAGCAGCCCAGGACAGGGGGCAGGGCAGCCCCAGCATTTT. Its translation is CASSPGQGAGQPQHF.

This chain links TRBV4-2 with TRBJ2-3; 7 nucleotides align to TRBD2. In germline, CDR1 is LGHNA, CDR2 YNFKEQ. The CDR3 consists of 14 residues. The junction had 2 bases not matched to a gene; V was cut back by 1 base and J by 4 bases. CDR3 loop: CASSQGLAPDTQYF. The CDR3 DNA is TGTGCCAGCAGCCAAGGACTAGCTCCAGATACGCAGTATTTT.

The J gene is TRBJ2-7, the V gene TRBV28; 13 bases map to TRBD2. The germline V gene has CDR1 MDHEN and CDR2 SYDVKM. Unmatched junction bases numbered 10, after V lost 1 base and J lost 4 bases. The CDR3 sequence is 18 residues long. The CDR3 nucleotides are TGTGCCAGCAGTTTATCTACCTCACTAGCGGGAGGGACTTACGAGCAGTACTTC. Encoded protein: CASSLSTSLAGGTYEQYF. Complete variable domain (other parts from reference TRBV28 and TRBJ2-7): DVKVTQSSRYLVKRTGEKVFLECVQDMDHENMFWYRQDPGLGLRLIYFSYDVKMKEKGDIPEGYSVSREKKERFSLILESASTNQTSMYLCASSLSTSLAGGTYEQYFGPGTRLTVT.

Written as DNA, the CDR3 is TGTGCCAGCAGCTTGAGACGGGCTACGCAGTATTTT. This gives the protein CASSLRRATQYF. V is TRBV5-8 and J is TRBJ2-3; D remains unclear. Trimming took off 1 base at V and 8 bases at J, with 8 bases between the two ends. This CDR3 comprises 12 residues. Germline V gene data show CDR1 as SGHTS and CDR2 as YDEGEE.

The gene calls are TRBV6-7 and TRBJ1-4, with D perhaps matching TRBD1 (5 bases). TRBV6-7 is recorded as an ORF, its role being uncertain. This CDR3 is built from 17 residues. The germline V and J ends were trimmed by 6 bases and 5 bases, with 22 bases remaining between them. The CDR3 protein is CASSPGYGAGGNEKLFF. CDR3 coding DNA: TGTGCCAGCAGCCCCGGGTACGGGGCTGGTGGAAATGAAAAACTGTTTTTT.

The chain couples TRBV9 to TRBJ2-1; D might be TRBD1 (7 bases). Germline loops: CDR1 SGDLS, CDR2 YYNGEE. The length of the CDR3 is 14 residues. Trimming stripped 7 bases from V and 1 base from J, with 12 bases between. The CDR3 spells CASAPGGSYNEQFF. The CDR3 DNA reads as TGTGCCAGCGCCCCAGGGGGGTCCTACAATGAGCAGTTCTTC.

The chain combines TRBV2 with TRBJ2-3; the D gene is possibly TRBD2 (6 bases). The V gene's germline CDR1 is SNHLY and CDR2 FYNNEI. V was clipped by 6 bases and J by 2 bases, with 15 bases between them. The CDR3 has 15 residues. The CDR3 coding sequence is TGTGCCAGCAGCGGGACTCCTTATTCCACAGATACGCAGTATTTT. Its protein product is CASSGTPYSTDTQYF.